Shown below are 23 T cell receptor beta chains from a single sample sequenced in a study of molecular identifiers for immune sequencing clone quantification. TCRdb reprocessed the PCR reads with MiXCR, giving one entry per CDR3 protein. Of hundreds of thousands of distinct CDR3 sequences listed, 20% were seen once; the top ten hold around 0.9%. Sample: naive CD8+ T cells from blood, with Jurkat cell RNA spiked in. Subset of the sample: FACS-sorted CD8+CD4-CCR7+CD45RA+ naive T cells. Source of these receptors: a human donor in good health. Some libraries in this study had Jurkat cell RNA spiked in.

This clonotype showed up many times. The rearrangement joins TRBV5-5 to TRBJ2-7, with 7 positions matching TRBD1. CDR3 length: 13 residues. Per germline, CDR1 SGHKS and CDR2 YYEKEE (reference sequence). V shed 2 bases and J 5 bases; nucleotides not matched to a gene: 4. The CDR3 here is CASSLGQAHEQYF. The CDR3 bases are TGTGCCAGCAGCTTAGGACAGGCACACGAGCAGTACTTC. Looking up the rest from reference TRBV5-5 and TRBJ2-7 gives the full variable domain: DAGVTQSPTHLIKTRGQQVTLRCSPISGHKSVSWYQQVLGQGPQFIFQYYEKEERGRGNFPDRFSARQFPNYSSELNVNALLLGDSALYLCASSLGQAHEQYFGPGTRLTVT.

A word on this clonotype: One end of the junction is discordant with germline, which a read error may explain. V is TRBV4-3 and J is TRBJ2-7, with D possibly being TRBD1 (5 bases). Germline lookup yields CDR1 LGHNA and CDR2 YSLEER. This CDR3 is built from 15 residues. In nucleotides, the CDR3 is TGCGCCAGCAGCCAAGATCACCAGGGATCCTACGAGCAGCACTTC. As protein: CASSQDHQGSYEQHF.

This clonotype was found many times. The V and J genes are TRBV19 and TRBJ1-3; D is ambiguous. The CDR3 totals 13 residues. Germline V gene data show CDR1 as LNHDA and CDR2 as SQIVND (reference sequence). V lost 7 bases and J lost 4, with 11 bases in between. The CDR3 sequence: CASTEMSGNTIYF. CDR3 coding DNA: TGTGCCAGTACCGAGATGTCCGGAAACACCATATATTTT.

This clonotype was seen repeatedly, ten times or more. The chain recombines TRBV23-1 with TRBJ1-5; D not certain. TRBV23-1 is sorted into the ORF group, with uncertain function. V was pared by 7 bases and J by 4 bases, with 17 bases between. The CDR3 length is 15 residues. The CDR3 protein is CASTTTVSDNQPQHF. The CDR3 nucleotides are TGCGCCAGCACCACGACGGTTTCCGATAATCAGCCCCAGCATTTT.

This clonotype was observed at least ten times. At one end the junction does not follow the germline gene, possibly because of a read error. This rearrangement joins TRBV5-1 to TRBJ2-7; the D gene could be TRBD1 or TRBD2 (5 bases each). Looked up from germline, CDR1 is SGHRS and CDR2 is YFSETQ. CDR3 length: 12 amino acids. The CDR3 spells CASSPGPAGQDF. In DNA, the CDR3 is TGCGCCAGCAGCCCGGGACCTGCTGGCCAAGACTTC. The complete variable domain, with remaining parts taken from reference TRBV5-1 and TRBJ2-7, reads KAGVTQTPRYLIKTRGQQVTLSCSPISGHRSVSWYQQTPGQGLQFLFEYFSETQRNKGNFPGRFSGRQFSNSRSEMNVSTLELGDSALYLCASSPGPAGQDFGPGTRLTVT.

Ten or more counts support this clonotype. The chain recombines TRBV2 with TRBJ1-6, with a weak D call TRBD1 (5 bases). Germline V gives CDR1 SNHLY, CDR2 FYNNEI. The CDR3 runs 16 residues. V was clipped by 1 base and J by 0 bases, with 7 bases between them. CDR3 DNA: TGTGCCAGCAGTGAAGTCGGGGGCTCCTATAATTCACCCCTCCACTTT. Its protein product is CASSEVGGSYNSPLHF.

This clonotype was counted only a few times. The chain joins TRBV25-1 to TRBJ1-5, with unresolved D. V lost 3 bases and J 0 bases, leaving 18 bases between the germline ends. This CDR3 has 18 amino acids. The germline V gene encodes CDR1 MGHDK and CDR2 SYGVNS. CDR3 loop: CASSDPRLVEDSNQPQHF. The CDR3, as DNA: TGTGCCAGCAGTGATCCGAGACTTGTGGAGGATAGCAATCAGCCCCAGCATTTT.

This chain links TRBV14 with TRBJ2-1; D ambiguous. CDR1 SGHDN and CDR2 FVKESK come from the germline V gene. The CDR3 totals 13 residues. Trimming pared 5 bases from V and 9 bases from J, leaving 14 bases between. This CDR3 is CASSYGPYGEQFF. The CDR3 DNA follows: TGTGCCAGCAGCTACGGACCGTATGGTGAGCAGTTCTTC.

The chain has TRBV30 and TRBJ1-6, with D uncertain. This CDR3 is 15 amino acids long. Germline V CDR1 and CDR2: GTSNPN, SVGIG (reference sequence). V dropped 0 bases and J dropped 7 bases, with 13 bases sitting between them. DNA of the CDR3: TGTGCCTGGAGTGTACTCATATCACCGAATTCACCCCTCCACTTT. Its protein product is CAWSVLISPNSPLHF.

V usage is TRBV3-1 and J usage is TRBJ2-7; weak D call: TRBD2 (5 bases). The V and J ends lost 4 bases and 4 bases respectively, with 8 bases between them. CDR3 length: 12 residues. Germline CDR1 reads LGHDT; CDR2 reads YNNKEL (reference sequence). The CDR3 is CASSRWEYEQYF. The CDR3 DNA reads TGTGCCAGCAGCCGATGGGAGTACGAGCAGTACTTC.

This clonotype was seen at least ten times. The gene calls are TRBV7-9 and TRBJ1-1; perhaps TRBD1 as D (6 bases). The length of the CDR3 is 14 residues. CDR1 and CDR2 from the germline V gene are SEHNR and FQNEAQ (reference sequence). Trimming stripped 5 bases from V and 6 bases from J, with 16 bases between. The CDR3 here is CASSPPGAGPEAFF. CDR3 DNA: TGTGCCAGCAGCCCCCCGGGGGCTGGGCCTGAAGCTTTCTTT. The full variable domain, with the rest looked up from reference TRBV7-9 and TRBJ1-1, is DTGVSQNPRHKITKRGQNVTFRCDPISEHNRLYWYRQTLGQGPEFLTYFQNEAQLEKSRLLSDRFSAERPKGSFSTLEIQRTEQGDSAMYLCASSPPGAGPEAFFGQGTRLTVV.

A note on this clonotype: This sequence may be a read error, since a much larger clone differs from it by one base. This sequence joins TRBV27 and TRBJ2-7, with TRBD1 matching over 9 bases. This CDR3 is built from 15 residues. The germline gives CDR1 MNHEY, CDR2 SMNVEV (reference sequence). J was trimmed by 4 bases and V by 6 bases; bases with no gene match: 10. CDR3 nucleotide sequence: TGTGCCAGCAGCCAAAGGGGACAGGGAGTGTACGAGCAGTACTTC. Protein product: CASSQRGQGVYEQYF.

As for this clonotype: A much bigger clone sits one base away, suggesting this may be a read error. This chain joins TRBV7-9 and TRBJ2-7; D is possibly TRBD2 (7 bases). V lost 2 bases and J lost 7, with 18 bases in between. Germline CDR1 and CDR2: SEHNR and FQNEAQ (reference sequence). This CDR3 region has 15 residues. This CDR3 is CASSLYGGGWYEQYF. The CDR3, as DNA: TGTGCCAGCAGCTTATATGGCGGGGGCTGGTATGAGCAGTACTTC.

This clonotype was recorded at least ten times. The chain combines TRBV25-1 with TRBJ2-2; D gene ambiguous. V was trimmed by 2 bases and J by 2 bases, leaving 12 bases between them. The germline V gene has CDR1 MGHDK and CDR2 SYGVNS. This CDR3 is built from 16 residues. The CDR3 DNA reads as TGTGCCAGCAGTGAACCGTTGGCCTATAACACCGGGGAGCTGTTTTTT. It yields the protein CASSEPLAYNTGELFF.

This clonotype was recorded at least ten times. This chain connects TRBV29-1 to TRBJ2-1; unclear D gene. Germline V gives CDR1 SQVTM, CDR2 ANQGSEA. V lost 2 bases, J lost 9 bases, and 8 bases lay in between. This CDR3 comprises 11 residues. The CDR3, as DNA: TGCAGCGTTGAAATAATTGCTGAGCAGTTCTTC. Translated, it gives CSVEIIAEQFF.

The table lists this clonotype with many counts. Here the CDR3 DNA reads TGCGCCAGCAGCCAGGGATTAGCGGGGTGGGAGACCCAGTACTTC. Translated: CASSQGLAGWETQYF. This chain connects TRBV4-3 to TRBJ2-5; 8 nucleotides align to TRBD2. Trimming took 3 bases from V and 5 from J; bases not matched to a gene: 8. Germline values: CDR1 LGHNA, CDR2 YSLEER. The CDR3 extends over 15 amino acids.

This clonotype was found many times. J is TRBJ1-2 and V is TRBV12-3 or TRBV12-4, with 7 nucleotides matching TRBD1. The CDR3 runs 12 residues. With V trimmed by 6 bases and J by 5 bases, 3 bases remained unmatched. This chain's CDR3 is CASRGQLYGYTF. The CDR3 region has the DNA TGTGCCAGCAGGGGACAGCTATATGGCTACACCTTC.

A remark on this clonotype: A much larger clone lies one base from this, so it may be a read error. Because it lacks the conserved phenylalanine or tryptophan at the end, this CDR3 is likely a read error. The chain's CDR3 is CASSQEPGDFVEPQHS. CDR3 in DNA: TGCGCCAGCAGCCAAGAGCCAGGGGATTTTGTTGAGCCCCAGCATTCT. The chain recombines TRBV4-1 with TRBJ1-5; D may be TRBD1 (6 bases). The CDR3 covers 16 residues. CDR1 is MGHRA, CDR2 YSYEKL, per germline. V lost 0 bases to trimming and J lost 8 bases, with 17 bases between them.

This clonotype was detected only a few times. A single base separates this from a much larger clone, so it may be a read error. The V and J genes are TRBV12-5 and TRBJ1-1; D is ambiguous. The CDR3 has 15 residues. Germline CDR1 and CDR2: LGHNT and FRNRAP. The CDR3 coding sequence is TGTGCTAGTGGTTTGGCTTCCACCTTGAACACTGAAGCTCTCTTT. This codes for CASGLASTLNTEALF.

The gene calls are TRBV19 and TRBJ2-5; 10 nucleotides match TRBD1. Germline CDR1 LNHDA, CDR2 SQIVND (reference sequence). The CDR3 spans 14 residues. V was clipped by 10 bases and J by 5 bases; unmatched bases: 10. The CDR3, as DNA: TGTGCCACCTCGACAGGGGGCCTTTGGGAGACCCAGTACTTC. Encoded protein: CATSTGGLWETQYF.

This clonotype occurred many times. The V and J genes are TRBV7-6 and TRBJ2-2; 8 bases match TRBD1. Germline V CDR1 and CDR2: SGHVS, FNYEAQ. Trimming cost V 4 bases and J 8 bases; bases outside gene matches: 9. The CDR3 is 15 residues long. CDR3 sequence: CASSSPGQERGELFF. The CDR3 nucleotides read TGTGCCAGCAGCTCTCCGGGACAGGAACGGGGGGAGCTGTTTTTT.

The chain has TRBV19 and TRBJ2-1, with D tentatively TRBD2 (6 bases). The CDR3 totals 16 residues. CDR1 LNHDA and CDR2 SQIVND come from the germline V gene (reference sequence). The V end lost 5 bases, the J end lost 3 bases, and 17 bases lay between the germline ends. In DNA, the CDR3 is TGTGCCAGTAGTGCCCGCCGGGGACTTATCTACAATGAGCAGTTCTTC. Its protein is CASSARRGLIYNEQFF.

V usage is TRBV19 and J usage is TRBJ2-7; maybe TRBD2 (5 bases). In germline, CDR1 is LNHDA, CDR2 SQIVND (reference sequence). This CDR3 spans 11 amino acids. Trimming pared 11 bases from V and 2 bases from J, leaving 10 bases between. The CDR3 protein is CAAGVPYEQYF. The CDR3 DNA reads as TGTGCCGCGGGCGTCCCCTACGAGCAGTACTTC. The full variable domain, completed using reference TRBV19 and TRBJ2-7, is DGGITQSPKYLFRKEGQNVTLSCEQNLNHDAMYWYRQDPGQGLRLIYYSQIVNDFQKGDIAEGYSVSREKKESFPLTVTSAQKNPTAFYLCAAGVPYEQYFGPGTRLTVT.